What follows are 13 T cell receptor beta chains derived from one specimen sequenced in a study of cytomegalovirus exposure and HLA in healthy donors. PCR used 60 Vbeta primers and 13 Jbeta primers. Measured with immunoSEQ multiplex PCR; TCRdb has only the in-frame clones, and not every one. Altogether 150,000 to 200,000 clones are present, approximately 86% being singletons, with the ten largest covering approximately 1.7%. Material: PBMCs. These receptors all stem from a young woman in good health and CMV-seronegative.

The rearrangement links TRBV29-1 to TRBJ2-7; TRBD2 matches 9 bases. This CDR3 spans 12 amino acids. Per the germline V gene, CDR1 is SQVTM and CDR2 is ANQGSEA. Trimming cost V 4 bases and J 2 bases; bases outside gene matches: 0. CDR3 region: CSVASGTYEQYF. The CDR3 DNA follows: TGCAGCGTTGCTAGCGGGACCTACGAGCAGTACTTC.

CDR3 sequence reads: CASSNRVLGSPLHF. The CDR3 DNA follows: TGTGCCAGTAGCAACAGGGTATTAGGATCACCCCTCCACTTT. The rearrangement joins TRBV19 to TRBJ1-6; maybe TRBD1 (6 bases). Germline lookup yields CDR1 LNHDA and CDR2 SQIVND (reference sequence). This CDR3 comprises 14 residues. V was shortened by 6 bases and J by 10 bases, with 16 bases between the two germline ends.

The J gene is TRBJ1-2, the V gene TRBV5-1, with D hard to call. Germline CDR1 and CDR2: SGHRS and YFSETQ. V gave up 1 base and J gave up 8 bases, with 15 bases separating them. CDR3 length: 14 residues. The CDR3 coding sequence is TGCGCCAGCAGCTTGACTTCTTTTGCTCGGGGCTACACCTTC. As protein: CASSLTSFARGYTF.

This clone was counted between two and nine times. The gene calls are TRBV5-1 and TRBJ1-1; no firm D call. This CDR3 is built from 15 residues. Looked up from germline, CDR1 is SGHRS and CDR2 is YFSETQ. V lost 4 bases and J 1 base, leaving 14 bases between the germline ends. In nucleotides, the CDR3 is TGCGCCAGCAGCCAACCTACGGTCCCGAACACTGAAGCTTTCTTT. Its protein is CASSQPTVPNTEAFF.

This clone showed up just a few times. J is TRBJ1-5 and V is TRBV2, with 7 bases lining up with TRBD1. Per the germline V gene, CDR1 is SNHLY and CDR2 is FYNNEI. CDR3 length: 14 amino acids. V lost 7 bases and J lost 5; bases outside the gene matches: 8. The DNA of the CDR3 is TGTGCCAGCACCACAGGGGAAGTACATCAGCCCCAGCATTTT. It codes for CASTTGEVHQPQHF. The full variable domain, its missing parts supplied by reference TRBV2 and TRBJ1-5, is EPEVTQTPSHQVTQMGQEVILRCVPISNHLYFYWYRQILGQKVEFLVSFYNNEISEKSEIFDDQFSVERPDGSNFTLKIRSTKLEDSAMYFCASTTGEVHQPQHFGDGTRLSIL.

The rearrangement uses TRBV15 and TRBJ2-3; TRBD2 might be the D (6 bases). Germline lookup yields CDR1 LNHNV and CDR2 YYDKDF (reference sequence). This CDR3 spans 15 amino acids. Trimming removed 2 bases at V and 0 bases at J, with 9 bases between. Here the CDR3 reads CATSRSGTSTDTQYF. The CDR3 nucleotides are TGTGCCACCAGCAGATCCGGGACTAGCACAGATACGCAGTATTTT.

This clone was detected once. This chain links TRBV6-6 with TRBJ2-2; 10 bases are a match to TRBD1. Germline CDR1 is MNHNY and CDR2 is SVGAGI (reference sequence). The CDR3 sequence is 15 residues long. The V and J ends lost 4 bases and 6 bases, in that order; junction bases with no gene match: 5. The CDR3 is CASSWTGGPAGELFF. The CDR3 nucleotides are TGTGCCAGCAGTTGGACAGGGGGACCGGCCGGGGAGCTGTTTTTT.

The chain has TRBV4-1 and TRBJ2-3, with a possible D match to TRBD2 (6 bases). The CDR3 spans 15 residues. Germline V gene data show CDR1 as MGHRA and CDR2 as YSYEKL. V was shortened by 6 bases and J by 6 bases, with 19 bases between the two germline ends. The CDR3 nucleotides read TGCGCCAGCAGTCTGGAGGAACTAGCTTACGATACGCAGTATTTT. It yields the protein CASSLEELAYDTQYF.

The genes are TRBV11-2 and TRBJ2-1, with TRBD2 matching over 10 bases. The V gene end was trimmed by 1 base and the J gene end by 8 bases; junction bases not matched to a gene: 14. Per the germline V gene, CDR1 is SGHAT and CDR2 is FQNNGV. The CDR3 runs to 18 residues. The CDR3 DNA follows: TGTGCCAGCAGCTTAGTTTCGCTAGCGGGGGCCTACCGTTATGAGCAGTTCTTC. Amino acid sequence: CASSLVSLAGAYRYEQFF.

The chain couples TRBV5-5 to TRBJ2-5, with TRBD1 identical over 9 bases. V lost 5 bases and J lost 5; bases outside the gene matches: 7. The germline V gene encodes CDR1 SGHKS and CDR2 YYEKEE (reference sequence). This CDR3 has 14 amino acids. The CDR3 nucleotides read TGTGCCAGCAGTTTTACAGGGGGCGGGGAGACCCAGTACTTC. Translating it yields CASSFTGGGETQYF.

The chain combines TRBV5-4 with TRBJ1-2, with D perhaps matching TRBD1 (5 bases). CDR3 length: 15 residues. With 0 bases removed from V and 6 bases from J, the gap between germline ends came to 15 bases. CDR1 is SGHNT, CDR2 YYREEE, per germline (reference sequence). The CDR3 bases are TGTGCCAGCAGCTTGGATCCTGTAGCAGGGAATGGCTACACCTTC. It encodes CASSLDPVAGNGYTF.

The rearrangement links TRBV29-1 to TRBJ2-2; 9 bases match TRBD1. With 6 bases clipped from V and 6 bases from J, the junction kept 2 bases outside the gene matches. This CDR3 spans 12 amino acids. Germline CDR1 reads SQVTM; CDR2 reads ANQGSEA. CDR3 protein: CSVTGGPGELFF. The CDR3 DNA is TGCAGCGTAACAGGGGGCCCCGGGGAGCTGTTTTTT.

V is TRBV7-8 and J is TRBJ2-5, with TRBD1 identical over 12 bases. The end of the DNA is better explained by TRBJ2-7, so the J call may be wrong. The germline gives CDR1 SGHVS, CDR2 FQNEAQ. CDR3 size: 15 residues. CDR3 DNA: TGTGCCAGCAGCTGGGGACAGGGGGCGACCTACGAGCAGTACTTC. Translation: CASSWGQGATYEQYF.